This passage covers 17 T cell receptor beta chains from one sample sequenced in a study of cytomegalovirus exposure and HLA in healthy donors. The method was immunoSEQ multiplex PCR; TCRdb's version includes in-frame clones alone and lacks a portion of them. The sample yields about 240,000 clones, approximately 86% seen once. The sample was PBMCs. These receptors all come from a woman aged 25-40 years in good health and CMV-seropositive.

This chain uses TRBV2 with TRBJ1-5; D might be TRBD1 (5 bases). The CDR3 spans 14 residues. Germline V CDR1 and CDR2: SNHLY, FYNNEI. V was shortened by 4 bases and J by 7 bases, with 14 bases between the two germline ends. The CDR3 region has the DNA TGTGCCAGCAGTGGGAGGGCGGGGCCCCAGCCCCAGCATTTT. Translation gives CASSGRAGPQPQHF.

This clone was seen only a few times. CDR3 DNA: TGCGCCAGCAGTGCGGGGGAAGGGGAGCAGTACTTC. Protein sequence: CASSAGEGEQYF. The rearrangement joins TRBV10-1 to TRBJ2-7; tentative D call: TRBD2 (6 bases). There are 12 residues in the CDR3. V was cut by 4 bases and J by 7 bases, with 11 bases left in between. From germline, CDR1 is WNHNN and CDR2 SYGVQD (reference sequence).

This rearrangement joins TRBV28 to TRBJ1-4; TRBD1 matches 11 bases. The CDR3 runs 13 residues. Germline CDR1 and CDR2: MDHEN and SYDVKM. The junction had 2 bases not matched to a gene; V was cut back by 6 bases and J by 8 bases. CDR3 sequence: CASRDRGLEKLFF. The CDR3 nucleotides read TGTGCCAGCAGGGACAGGGGGCTGGAAAAACTGTTTTTT.

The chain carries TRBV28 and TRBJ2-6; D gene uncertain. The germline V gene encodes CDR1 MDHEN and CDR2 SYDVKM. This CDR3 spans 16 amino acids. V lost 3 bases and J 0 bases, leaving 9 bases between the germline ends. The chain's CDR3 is CASSFTPGSGANVLTF. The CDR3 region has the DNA TGTGCCAGCAGTTTTACCCCAGGCTCTGGGGCCAACGTCCTGACTTTC.

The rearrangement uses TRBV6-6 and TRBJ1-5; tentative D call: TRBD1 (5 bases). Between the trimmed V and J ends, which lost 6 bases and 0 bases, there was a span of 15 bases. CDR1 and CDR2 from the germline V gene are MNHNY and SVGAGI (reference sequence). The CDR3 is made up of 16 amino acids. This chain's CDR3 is CASSRFQGLSNQPQHF. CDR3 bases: TGTGCCAGCAGCCGCTTCCAGGGTCTTAGCAATCAGCCCCAGCATTTT.

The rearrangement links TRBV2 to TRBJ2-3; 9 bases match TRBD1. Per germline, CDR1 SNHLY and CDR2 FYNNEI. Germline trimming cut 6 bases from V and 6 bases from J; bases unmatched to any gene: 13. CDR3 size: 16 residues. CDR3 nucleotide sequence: TGTGCCAGCAGGACGACCGGGACAGGGAGAATGGATACGCAGTATTTT. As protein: CASRTTGTGRMDTQYF. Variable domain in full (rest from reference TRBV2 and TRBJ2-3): EPEVTQTPSHQVTQMGQEVILRCVPISNHLYFYWYRQILGQKVEFLVSFYNNEISEKSEIFDDQFSVERPDGSNFTLKIRSTKLEDSAMYFCASRTTGTGRMDTQYFGPGTRLTVL.

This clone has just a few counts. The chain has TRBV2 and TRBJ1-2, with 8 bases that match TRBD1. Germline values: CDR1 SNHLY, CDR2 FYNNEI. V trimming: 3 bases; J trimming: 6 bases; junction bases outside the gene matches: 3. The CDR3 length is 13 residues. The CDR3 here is CASSEDREDGYTF. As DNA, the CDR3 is TGTGCCAGCAGTGAGGACAGGGAGGATGGCTACACCTTC.

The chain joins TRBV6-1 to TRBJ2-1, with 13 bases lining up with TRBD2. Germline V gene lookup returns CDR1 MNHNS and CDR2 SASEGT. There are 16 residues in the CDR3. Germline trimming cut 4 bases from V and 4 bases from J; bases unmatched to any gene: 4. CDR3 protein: CASSAGLAGYYNEQFF. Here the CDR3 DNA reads TGTGCCAGCAGTGCGGGACTAGCGGGATATTACAATGAGCAGTTCTTC.

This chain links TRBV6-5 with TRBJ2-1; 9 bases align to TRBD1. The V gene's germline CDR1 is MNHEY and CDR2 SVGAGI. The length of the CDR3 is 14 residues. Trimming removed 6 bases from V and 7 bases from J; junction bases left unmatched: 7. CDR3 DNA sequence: TGTGCCAGCAGGGGGACAGGGCCGTGGAATGAGCAGTTCTTC. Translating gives CASRGTGPWNEQFF.

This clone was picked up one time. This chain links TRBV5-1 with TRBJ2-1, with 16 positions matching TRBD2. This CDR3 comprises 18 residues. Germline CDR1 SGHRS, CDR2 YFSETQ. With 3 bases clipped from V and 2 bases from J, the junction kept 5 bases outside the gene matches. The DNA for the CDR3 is TGCGCCAGCAGCTGGGGGACTAGCGGGAGGGCGGCCTACAATGAGCAGTTCTTC. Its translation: CASSWGTSGRAAYNEQFF.

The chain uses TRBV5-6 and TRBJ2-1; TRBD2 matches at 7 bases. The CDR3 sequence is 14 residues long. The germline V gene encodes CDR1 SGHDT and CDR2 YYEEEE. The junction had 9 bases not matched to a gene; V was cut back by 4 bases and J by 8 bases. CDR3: CASSRRTSWYEQFF. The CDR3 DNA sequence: TGTGCCAGCAGCCGACGGACTAGTTGGTATGAGCAGTTCTTC.

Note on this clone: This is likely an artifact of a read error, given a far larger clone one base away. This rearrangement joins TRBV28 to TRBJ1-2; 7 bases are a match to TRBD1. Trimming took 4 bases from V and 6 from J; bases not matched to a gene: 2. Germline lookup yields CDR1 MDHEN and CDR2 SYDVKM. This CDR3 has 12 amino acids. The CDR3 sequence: CASSSTGDGYTF. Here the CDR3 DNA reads TGTGCCAGCAGTTCTACAGGGGATGGCTACACCTTC.

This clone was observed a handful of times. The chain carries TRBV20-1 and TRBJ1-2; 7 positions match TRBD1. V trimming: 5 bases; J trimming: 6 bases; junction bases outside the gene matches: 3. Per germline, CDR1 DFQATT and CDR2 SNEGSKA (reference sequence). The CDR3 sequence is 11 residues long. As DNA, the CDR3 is TGCAGTGCTCTTCAGGGGGATGGCTACACCTTC. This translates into CSALQGDGYTF.

The CDR3 DNA sequence: TGCAGCGGTCGACTAGCGGGAGATGGTGACAATGAGCAGTTCTTC. Protein product: CSGRLAGDGDNEQFF. The chain employs TRBV29-1 and TRBJ2-1; 12 bases align to TRBD2. The CDR3 contains 15 residues. V was clipped by 7 bases and J by 5 bases; unmatched bases: 9. CDR1 and CDR2 (germline): SQVTM, ANQGSEA.

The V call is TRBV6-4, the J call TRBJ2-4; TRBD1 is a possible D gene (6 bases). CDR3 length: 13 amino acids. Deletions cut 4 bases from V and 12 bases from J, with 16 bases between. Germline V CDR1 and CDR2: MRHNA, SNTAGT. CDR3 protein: CASSAEQGFTQYF. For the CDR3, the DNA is TGTGCCAGCAGTGCCGAACAGGGTTTCACTCAGTACTTC.

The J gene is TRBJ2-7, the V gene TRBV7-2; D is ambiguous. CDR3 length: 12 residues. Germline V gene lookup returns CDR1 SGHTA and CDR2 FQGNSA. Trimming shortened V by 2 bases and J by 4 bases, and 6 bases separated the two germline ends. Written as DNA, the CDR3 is TGTGCCAGCAGCTTAACCAGTTACGAGCAGTACTTC. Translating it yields CASSLTSYEQYF.

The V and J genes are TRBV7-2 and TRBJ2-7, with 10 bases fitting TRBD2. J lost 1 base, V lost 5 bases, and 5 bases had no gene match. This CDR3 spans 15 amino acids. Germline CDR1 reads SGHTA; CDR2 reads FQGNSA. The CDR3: CASSTSSGSSYEQYF. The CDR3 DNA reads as TGTGCCAGCAGCACGTCTAGCGGGAGTTCCTACGAGCAGTACTTC.